The source of this TCR beta chain is a study of metastatic and nonmetastatic thyroid tumors. At the level of the study: Repertoires of blood and of tissue (tumor or nodule) from malignant and benign thyroid patients were compared.

Thyroid surgery had not been preceded by any treatment in any patient. This clone was recorded many times. The antigen remains unidentified. The CDR3 is 13 amino acids. CDR1 SGHTA and CDR2 FQGTGA come from the germline V gene. The V gene lost 5 bases and the J gene lost 4 bases, with 10 bases spanning the gap. In the original processing: Building a distant-metastasis classifier for papillary thyroid cancer drew on CDR3 differences across clinicopathological groups. MiXCR was used by TCRdb to re-call the PCR reads. The V and J calls, along with clone size, are taken from TCRdb and not from the paper's own processing. In the table there are tens of thousands of clones, around 30% of which are singletons. Whole-study results and caveats: The reported finding was significantly higher TCR beta diversity in malignant thyroid tumors relative to benign nodules, in blood and tumor.

J is TRBJ2-3 and V is TRBV7-3; D call uncertain. Source material: blood. The sequence was collected from a female donor with papillary thyroid cancer or a benign thyroid nodule (not recorded which). Some clones in this sample may be carry-over from other donors' samples. This CDR3 is CASSNYVADTQYF. The CDR3 DNA is TGTGCCAGCAGCAATTACGTCGCAGATACGCAGTATTTT.